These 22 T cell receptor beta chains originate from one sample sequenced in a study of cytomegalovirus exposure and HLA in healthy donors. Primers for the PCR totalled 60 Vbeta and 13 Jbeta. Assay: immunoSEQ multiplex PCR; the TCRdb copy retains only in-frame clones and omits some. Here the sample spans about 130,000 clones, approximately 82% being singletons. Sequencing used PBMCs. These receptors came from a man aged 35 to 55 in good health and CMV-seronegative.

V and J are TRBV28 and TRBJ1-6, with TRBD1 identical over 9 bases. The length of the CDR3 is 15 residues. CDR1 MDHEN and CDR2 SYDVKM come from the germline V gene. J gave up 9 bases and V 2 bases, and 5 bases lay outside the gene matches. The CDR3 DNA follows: TGTGCCAGCAGTTTAAATACAGGGGGCCGTTCACCCCTCCACTTT. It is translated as CASSLNTGGRSPLHF.

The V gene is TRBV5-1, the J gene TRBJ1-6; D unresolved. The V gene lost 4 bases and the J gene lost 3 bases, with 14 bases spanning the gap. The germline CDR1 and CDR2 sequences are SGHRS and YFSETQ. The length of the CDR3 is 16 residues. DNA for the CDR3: TGCGCCAGCAGCACTAGACCGGAGGACTATAATTCACCCCTCCACTTT. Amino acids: CASSTRPEDYNSPLHF. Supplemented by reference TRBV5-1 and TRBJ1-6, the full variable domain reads KAGVTQTPRYLIKTRGQQVTLSCSPISGHRSVSWYQQTPGQGLQFLFEYFSETQRNKGNFPGRFSGRQFSNSRSEMNVSTLELGDSALYLCASSTRPEDYNSPLHFGNGTRLTVT.

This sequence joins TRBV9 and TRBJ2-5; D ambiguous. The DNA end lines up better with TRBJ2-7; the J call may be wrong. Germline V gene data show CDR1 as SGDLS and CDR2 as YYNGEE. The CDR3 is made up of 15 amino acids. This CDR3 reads CASSALPATTYEQYF. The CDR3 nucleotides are TGTGCCAGCAGCGCCCTCCCCGCGACAACCTACGAGCAGTACTTC.

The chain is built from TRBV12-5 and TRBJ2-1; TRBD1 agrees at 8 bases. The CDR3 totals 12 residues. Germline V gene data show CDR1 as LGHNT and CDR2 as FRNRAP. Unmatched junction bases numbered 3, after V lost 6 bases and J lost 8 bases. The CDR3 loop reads CASGSGGYEQFF. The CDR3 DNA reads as TGTGCTAGTGGCTCAGGGGGCTATGAGCAGTTCTTC.

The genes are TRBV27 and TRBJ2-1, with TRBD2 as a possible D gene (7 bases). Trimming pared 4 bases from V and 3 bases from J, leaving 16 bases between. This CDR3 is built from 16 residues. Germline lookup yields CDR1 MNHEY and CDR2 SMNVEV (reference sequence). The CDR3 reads CASSSLGGGFYNEQFF. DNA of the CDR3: TGTGCCAGCAGTTCTCTGGGCGGGGGCTTCTACAATGAGCAGTTCTTC.

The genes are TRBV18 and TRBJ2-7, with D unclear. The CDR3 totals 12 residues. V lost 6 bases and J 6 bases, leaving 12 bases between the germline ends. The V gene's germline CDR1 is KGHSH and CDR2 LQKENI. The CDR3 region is CASSRTVAEQYF. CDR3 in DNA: TGTGCCAGCTCGCGTACAGTTGCCGAGCAGTACTTC.

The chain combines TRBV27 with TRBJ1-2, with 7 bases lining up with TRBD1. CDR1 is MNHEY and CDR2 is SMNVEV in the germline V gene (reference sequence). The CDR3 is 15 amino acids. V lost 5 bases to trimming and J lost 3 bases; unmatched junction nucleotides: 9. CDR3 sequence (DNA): TGTGCCAGCAGTCCCCGCCGGGACAGAGACTATGGCTACACCTTC. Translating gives CASSPRRDRDYGYTF.

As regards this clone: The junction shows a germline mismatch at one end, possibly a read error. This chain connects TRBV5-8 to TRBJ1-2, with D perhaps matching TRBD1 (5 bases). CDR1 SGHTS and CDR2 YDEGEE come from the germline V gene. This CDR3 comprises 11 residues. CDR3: CASSFDSFSLF. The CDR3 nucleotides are TGTGCCAGCAGCTTCGACAGCTTCTCCCTATTC. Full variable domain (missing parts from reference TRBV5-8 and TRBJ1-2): EAGVTQSPTHLIKTRGQQATLRCSPISGHTSVYWYQQALGLGLQFLLWYDEGEERNRGNFPPRFSGRQFPNYSSELNVNALELEDSALYLCASSFDSFSLFGSGTRLTVV.

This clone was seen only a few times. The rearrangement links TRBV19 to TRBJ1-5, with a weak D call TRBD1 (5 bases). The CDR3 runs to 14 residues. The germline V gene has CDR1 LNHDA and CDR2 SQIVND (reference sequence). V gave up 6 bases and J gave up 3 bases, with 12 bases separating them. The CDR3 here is CASRKQVLNQPQHF. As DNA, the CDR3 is TGTGCCAGTAGAAAACAGGTGCTCAATCAGCCCCAGCATTTT.

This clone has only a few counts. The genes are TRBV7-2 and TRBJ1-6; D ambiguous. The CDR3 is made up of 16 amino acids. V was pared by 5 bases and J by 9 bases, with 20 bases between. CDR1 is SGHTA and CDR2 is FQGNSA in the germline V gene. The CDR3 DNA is TGTGCCAGCAGCGTTACCGGGTCAGCATTTGTTTCACCCCTCCACTTT. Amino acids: CASSVTGSAFVSPLHF.

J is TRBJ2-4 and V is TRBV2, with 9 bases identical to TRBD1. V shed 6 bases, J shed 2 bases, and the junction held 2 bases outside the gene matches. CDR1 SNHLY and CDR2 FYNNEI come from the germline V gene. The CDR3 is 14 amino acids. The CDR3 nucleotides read TGTGCCAGCAGGGGACAGGGTTCCAAAAACATTCAGTACTTC. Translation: CASRGQGSKNIQYF.

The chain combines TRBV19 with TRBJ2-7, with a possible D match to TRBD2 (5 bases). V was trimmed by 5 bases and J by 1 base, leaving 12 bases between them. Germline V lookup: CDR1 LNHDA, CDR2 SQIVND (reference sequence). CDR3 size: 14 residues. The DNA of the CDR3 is TGTGCCAGTAGTTTAGGGAGAGGTTCCTACGAGCAGTACTTC. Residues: CASSLGRGSYEQYF.

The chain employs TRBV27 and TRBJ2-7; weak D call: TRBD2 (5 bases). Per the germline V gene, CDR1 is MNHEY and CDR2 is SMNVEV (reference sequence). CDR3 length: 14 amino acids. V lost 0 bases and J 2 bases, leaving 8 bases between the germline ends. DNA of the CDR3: TGTGCCAGCAGTTTATCGAGGGCCGCCTACGAGCAGTACTTC. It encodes CASSLSRAAYEQYF.

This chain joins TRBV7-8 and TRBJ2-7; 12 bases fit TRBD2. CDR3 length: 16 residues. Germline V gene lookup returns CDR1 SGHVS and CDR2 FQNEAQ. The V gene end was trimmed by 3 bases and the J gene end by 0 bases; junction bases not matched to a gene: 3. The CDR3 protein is CASSFGLAGISYEQYF. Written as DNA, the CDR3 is TGTGCCAGCAGCTTCGGACTAGCGGGGATCTCCTACGAGCAGTACTTC.

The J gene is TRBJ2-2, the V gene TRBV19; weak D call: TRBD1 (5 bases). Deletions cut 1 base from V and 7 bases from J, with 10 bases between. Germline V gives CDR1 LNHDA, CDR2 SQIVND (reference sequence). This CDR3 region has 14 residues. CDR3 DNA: TGTGCCAGTAGTATAGGGACAACGAGCGGGGAGCTGTTTTTT. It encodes CASSIGTTSGELFF. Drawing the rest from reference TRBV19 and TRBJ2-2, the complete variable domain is DGGITQSPKYLFRKEGQNVTLSCEQNLNHDAMYWYRQDPGQGLRLIYYSQIVNDFQKGDIAEGYSVSREKKESFPLTVTSAQKNPTAFYLCASSIGTTSGELFFGEGSRLTVL.

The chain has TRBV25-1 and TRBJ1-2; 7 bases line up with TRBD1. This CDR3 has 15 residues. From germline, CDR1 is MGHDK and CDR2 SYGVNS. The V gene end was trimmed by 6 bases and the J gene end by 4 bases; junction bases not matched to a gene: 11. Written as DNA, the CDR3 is TGTGCCAGCAGCAAGACAGGGACGGCAATCTATGGCTACACCTTC. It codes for CASSKTGTAIYGYTF.

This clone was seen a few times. The CDR3 coding sequence is TGTGCCAGCAGCTCGACAGGGCTGTCTTACGAGCAGTACTTC. This sequence encodes CASSSTGLSYEQYF. The chain couples TRBV9 to TRBJ2-7; the match to TRBD1 covers 7 bases. The CDR3 runs to 14 residues. CDR1 is SGDLS and CDR2 is YYNGEE in the germline V gene. The V gene end was trimmed by 4 bases and the J gene end by 4 bases; junction bases not matched to a gene: 8.

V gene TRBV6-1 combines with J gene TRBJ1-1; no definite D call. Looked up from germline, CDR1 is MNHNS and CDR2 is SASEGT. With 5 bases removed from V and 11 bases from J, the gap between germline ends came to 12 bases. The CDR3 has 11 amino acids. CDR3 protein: CASSSYMWAFF. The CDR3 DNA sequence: TGTGCCAGCAGTAGTTACATGTGGGCTTTCTTT.

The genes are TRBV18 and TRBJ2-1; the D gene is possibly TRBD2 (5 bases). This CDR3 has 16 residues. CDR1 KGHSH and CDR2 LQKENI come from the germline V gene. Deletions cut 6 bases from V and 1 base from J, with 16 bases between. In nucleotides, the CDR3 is TGTGCCAGCTCGCCGAAGGACGGAGGATCCTACAATGAGCAGTTCTTC. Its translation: CASSPKDGGSYNEQFF.

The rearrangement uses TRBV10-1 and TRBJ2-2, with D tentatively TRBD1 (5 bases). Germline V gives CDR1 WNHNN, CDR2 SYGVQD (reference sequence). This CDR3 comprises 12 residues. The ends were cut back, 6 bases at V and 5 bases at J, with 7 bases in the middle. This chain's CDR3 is CASSRVTGELFF. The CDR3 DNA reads TGCGCCAGCAGCAGGGTTACCGGGGAGCTGTTTTTT.

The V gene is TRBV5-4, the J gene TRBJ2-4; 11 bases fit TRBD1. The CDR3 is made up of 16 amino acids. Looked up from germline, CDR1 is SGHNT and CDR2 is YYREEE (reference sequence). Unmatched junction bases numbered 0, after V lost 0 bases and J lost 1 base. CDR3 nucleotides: TGTGCCAGCAGCTTGGGGGACAGGGGGGCCAAAAACATTCAGTACTTC. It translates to CASSLGDRGAKNIQYF.

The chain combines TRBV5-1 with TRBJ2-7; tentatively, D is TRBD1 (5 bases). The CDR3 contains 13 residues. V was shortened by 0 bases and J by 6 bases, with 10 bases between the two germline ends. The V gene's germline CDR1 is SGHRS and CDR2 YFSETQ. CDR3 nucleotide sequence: TGCGCCAGCAGCTTGGGACAGCGATCCGAGCAGTACTTC. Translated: CASSLGQRSEQYF.